This is a list of T cell receptor beta chains from one sample in a study of regulatory T cells in long-lasting Graves disease. TCRdb redid the calling of the multiplex PCR reads with MiXCR, one entry per CDR3 protein. The top ten hold around 7.6% of the sample, which has about 430,000 distinct CDR3 sequences, 14% to 15% seen once. The sample also formed part of further work on T cells in Graves' hyperthyroidism and ophthalmopathy.

The sample here was peripheral blood mononuclear cells (PBMCs), taken at new diagnosis, from a patient treated with antithyroid drugs. The receptors shown here come from a woman in her forties with Graves disease. Both conserved end residues are part of each CDR3. D genes are given only for firm matches. Size is omitted from some rows. Given values are once, few, many or a class for expanded clones.

many	-	TRBV30	TRBJ2-7	TGTGCCTGGAGTGTAGGAATAGGAGGTTACGAGCAGTACTTC	CAWSVGIGGYEQYF
many	TRBD2	TRBV29-1	TRBJ2-7	TGCAGCGTACGTAAGGGGACTAGCGGGAGGGACGAGCAGTACTTC	CSVRKGTSGRDEQYF
many	-	TRBV28	TRBJ2-1	TGTGCCAGCAGTCCCCTCCTAGAGGGGGGGGATGAGCAGTTCTTC	CASSPLLEGGDEQFF
few	-	TRBV7-9	TRBJ2-4	TGTGCCAGCAGCTTAGGCCTACAATTTCAGTACTTC	CASSLGLQFQYF
many	-	TRBV12-3/TRBV12-4	TRBJ1-1	TGTGCCAGCACCTGGGGGGTGTCCGAAGCTTTCTTT	CASTWGVSEAFF
many	TRBD2	TRBV20-1	TRBJ2-1	TGCAGTGCTAGAGATCTGGCGGGAGAGGCTTGGAATGAGCAGTTCTTC	CSARDLAGEAWNEQFF
many	TRBD2	TRBV27	TRBJ2-1	TGTGCCAGCAGTTTTAGTAGCGGGAGATTTGAGCAGTTCTTC	CASSFSSGRFEQFF
many	TRBD1	TRBV6-2/TRBV6-3	TRBJ2-1	TGTGCCAGCAGTTACTCTGGGACAGCGCGTTACAATGAGCAGTTCTTC	CASSYSGTARYNEQFF
-	TRBD1	TRBV25-1	TRBJ1-6	TGTGCCAGCAGGCCGGGACAGGGGCATAATTCACCCCTCCACTTT	CASRPGQGHNSPLHF
-	-	TRBV6-2/TRBV6-3	TRBJ1-4	TGTGCCAGCAGTTACGTACCCCAGGGAAATGAAAAACTGTTTTTT	CASSYVPQGNEKLFF
many	TRBD2	TRBV19	TRBJ2-1	TGTGCCAGTAGCTATTTTGGGAGGGAGTACAATGAGCAGTTCTTC	CASSYFGREYNEQFF
few	-	TRBV7-9	TRBJ1-1	TGTGCCAGCAGCATACAAATTTACCAAGCTTTCTTT	CASSIQIYQAFF
many	-	TRBV10-3	TRBJ1-4	TGTGCCATCAGTGACAGCCAGGGAGGAGAAAAACTGTTTTTT	CAISDSQGGEKLFF
-	TRBD2	TRBV11-1	TRBJ2-7	TGTGCCAGCAGCCTAGGGACTAGCGGGGAGTTTAGCTCCTACGAGCAGTACTTC	CASSLGTSGEFSSYEQYF
-	-	TRBV9	TRBJ2-3	TGTGCCAGCAGCGTAGAAGGCCTTATCACAGATACGCAGTATTTT	CASSVEGLITDTQYF
many	TRBD1	TRBV29-1	TRBJ2-4	TGCAGCGTTGTAAGGACAGGCGAATCCAAAAACATTCAGTACTTC	CSVVRTGESKNIQYF
many	TRBD2	TRBV28	TRBJ2-1	TGTGCCAGCACCTTAGCGGGAGGCTCCTACAATGAGCAGTTCTTC	CASTLAGGSYNEQFF
many	-	TRBV27	TRBJ1-2	TGTGCCAGCAGTTTTTGGGGGGCGGCTGTCTATGGCTACACCTTC	CASSFWGAAVYGYTF
few	-	TRBV10-3	TRBJ1-4	TGTGCCATCAGTGTTTCAGCAACTAATGAAAAACTGTTTTTT	CAISVSATNEKLFF
many	-	TRBV12-3/TRBV12-4	TRBJ2-3	TGTGCCAGCAGTTCCTCTTTTGTAGATACGCAGTATTTT	CASSSSFVDTQYF
many	-	TRBV30	TRBJ1-5	TGTGCCTGGAGTGTACAGGGCCAGATTAGCAATCAGCCCCAGCATTTT	CAWSVQGQISNQPQHF
few	TRBD1	TRBV24-1	TRBJ2-2	TGTGCCACCAGTGATTCGAACAGGGGGAACACCGGGGAGCTGTTTTTT	CATSDSNRGNTGELFF
-	TRBD2	TRBV19	TRBJ2-2	TGTGCCAGTAGTATGGGGGGGTTAAACACCGGGGAGCTGTTTTTT	CASSMGGLNTGELFF
many	TRBD2	TRBV2	TRBJ2-1	TGTGCCAGCAGTGATAGACTAGCGGGGTACAATGAGCAGTTCTTC	CASSDRLAGYNEQFF
few	-	TRBV27	TRBJ2-1	TGTGCCAGCAGTACCTTCCTCGACACCTACAATGAGCAGTTCTTC	CASSTFLDTYNEQFF
few	TRBD1	TRBV19	TRBJ2-7	TGTGCCAGTAGTATTCAGGGGGCTTACTACGAGCAGTACTTC	CASSIQGAYYEQYF
-	-	TRBV20-1	TRBJ1-3	TGCGGTGCCAGAAGGGGGGTTTCTGGAAACACCATATATTTT	CGARRGVSGNTIYF
few	-	TRBV28	TRBJ2-1	TGTGCCAGCACCCAAGGGAGTTTAGATGAGCAGTTCTTC	CASTQGSLDEQFF
-	-	TRBV5-6	TRBJ1-2	TGTGCCAGCAGCTTGAGGGTCTATGGCTACACCTTC	CASSLRVYGYTF
many	-	TRBV2	TRBJ2-7	TGTGCCAGCACAGAGCAGAGCTCCTACGAGCAGTACTTC	CASTEQSSYEQYF
many	TRBD2	TRBV5-1	TRBJ2-7	TGCGCCAGCAGCTCCGGGACTAGCGGGAGTCGTTGGGTATACGAGCAGTACTTC	CASSSGTSGSRWVYEQYF
many	-	TRBV2	TRBJ2-5	TGTGCCAGCAGGCCTTCAACCGCGGAGACCCAGTACTTC	CASRPSTAETQYF
many	-	TRBV5-8	TRBJ2-7	TGTGCCAGCAGCTCGCGGCAGCCCTACGAGCAGTACTTC	CASSSRQPYEQYF
once	TRBD2	TRBV10-2	TRBJ2-1	TGCGCCAACAGCGGACTATCGGGAGGGCTTAATGAGCAGTTCTTC	CANSGLSGGLNEQFF
few	TRBD2	TRBV24-1	TRBJ2-1	TGTGCCACTGGACTAGCGGGAGATACTGGTGATGAGCAGTTCTTC	CATGLAGDTGDEQFF
-	-	TRBV13	TRBJ2-3	TGTGCCAGCAGCTTGGCAGGACCCCTAAGCACAGATACGCAGTATTTT	CASSLAGPLSTDTQYF
many	-	TRBV11-2	TRBJ1-2	TGTGCCAGCAGCTCTATGGGCAATGGCTACACCTTC	CASSSMGNGYTF